This T cell receptor (beta chain) was found in a study of blood T cell repertoires in COVID-19. As for the study in general: Donors in the United States, Italy and Spain gave samples during acute or convalescent COVID-19. Nucleic acid was either cDNA or gDNA, and it came from T cells, B-cell-depleted T cells, or PBMCs.

Original data processing: Reference gene primer amplification gave nucleated cell count estimates. TCRdb's copy holds only in-frame clones and misses some; the assay was immunoSEQ multiplex PCR. The V and J calls and the clone size are those of that table, but D and trimming were determined from the DNA. The table includes some 200,000 clones, 85% detected once. The Seattle site enrolled patients during active infection and followed them longitudinally. V gave up 7 bases and J gave up 3 bases; unmatched junction bases: 4. The length of the CDR3 is 14 residues. Germline values: CDR1 ENHRY, CDR2 SYGVKD.

The chain recombines TRBV10-3 with TRBJ2-2; 8 bases line up with TRBD2. Sequenced material: peripheral blood. This sequence originates from a man between 60 and 75 years old with COVID-19, enrolled during active disease. The CDR3 nucleotides are TGTGCCATCACGGGGGGGCGGGACACCGGGGAGCTGTTTTTT. Translated, it gives CAITGGRDTGELFF.